This entry lists 8 T cell receptor beta chains sequenced from one sample in a study of blood T cell repertoires in COVID-19. Generated by immunoSEQ multiplex PCR, the TCRdb table keeps only in-frame clones and is missing some. Of over 200,000 clones listed, roughly 80% are singletons. The material sequenced was peripheral blood. The source of these receptors is a woman between 65 and 79 years old with active or convalescent COVID-19.

This clone was recorded once. The chain joins TRBV27 to TRBJ1-1; D not certain. The CDR3 has 14 amino acids. V was trimmed by 6 bases and J by 0 bases, leaving 11 bases between them. Germline CDR1 MNHEY, CDR2 SMNVEV (reference sequence). CDR3 in DNA: TGTGCCAGCAGACCATTACTCATGAACACTGAAGCTTTCTTT. Protein sequence: CASRPLLMNTEAFF.

The chain couples TRBV6-5 to TRBJ1-2; possibly TRBD1 for D (5 bases). Germline V lookup: CDR1 MNHEY, CDR2 SVGAGI. This CDR3 spans 15 amino acids. Between the trimmed V and J ends, which lost 4 bases and 4 bases, there was a span of 16 bases. The CDR3 sequence is CASSWTPRPLYGYTF. CDR3 coding DNA: TGTGCCAGCAGTTGGACACCTCGCCCCCTCTATGGCTACACCTTC.

The chain carries TRBV18 and TRBJ2-1; 10 bases map to TRBD2. Germline V gene sequence: CDR1 KGHSH, CDR2 LQKENI. The V segment lost 3 bases and the J segment 5 bases; nucleotides outside the gene matches: 1. This CDR3 is built from 14 residues. As DNA, the CDR3 is TGTGCCAGCTCACCGCTAGCGGGGGACAATGAGCAGTTCTTC. It translates to CASSPLAGDNEQFF.

This rearrangement joins TRBV19 to TRBJ1-4, with a tentative D call TRBD1 (5 bases). This CDR3 is built from 13 residues. CDR1 and CDR2 (germline): LNHDA, SQIVND (reference sequence). V was pared by 5 bases and J by 8 bases, with 12 bases between. Here the CDR3 reads CASSPGPGEKLFF. Here the CDR3 DNA reads TGTGCCAGTAGTCCCGGACCAGGGGAAAAACTGTTTTTT.

This clone has just one count. The junction and the germline gene differ at one end; a read error may be behind it. The chain links TRBV11-2 to TRBJ2-7; the match to TRBD2 covers 11 bases. In germline, CDR1 is SGHAT, CDR2 FQNNGV. The CDR3 has 14 amino acids. CDR3 sequence: CASNLAGGVYEQYF. CDR3 sequence (DNA): TGTGCCAGCAACTTAGCGGGGGGGGTCTACGAGCAGTACTTC.

In DNA, the CDR3 is TGTGCCAGCAGCCTGCGACAGCTTGAAGCTTTCTTT. Translating gives CASSLRQLEAFF. This chain links TRBV11-2 with TRBJ1-1; D may be TRBD1 (5 bases). V dropped 5 bases and J dropped 7 bases, with 11 bases sitting between them. This CDR3 has 12 residues. From germline, CDR1 is SGHAT and CDR2 FQNNGV.

This sequence joins TRBV11-2 and TRBJ2-7; D is unresolved. This CDR3 comprises 15 residues. Looked up from germline, CDR1 is SGHAT and CDR2 is FQNNGV. V was clipped by 1 base and J by 0 bases, with 10 bases between them. The CDR3 coding sequence is TGTGCCAGCAGCTTAGCCCTTGACAACTCCTACGAGCAGTACTTC. Translating gives CASSLALDNSYEQYF. Full variable domain (rest looked up from reference TRBV11-2 and TRBJ2-7): EAGVAQSPRYKIIEKRQSVAFWCNPISGHATLYWYQQILGQGPKLLIQFQNNGVVDDSQLPKDRFSAERLKGVDSTLKIQPAKLEDSAVYLCASSLALDNSYEQYFGPGTRLTVT.

The chain carries TRBV19 and TRBJ1-4; D is unresolved. Per the germline V gene, CDR1 is LNHDA and CDR2 is SQIVND (reference sequence). V lost 7 bases to trimming and J lost 0 bases, with 6 bases between them. The length of the CDR3 is 13 residues. The CDR3, as DNA: TGTGCCAGTACCCGGGCAACTAATGAAAAACTGTTTTTT. This gives the protein CASTRATNEKLFF.